The clone carrying this T cell receptor beta chain was recorded at least ten times. What it binds is not known. The record originates from a study of Graves' ophthalmopathy and Graves' hyperthyroidism. Looking at the study overall: Peripheral blood samples were taken at initial diagnosis, before any treatment.

As the template, RNA transcripts were used to amplify TCR beta CDR3 regions. HTBI primers primed a first-round RT-PCR, and a second-round multiplex PCR followed. TCRdb ran MiXCR on the multiplex PCR reads and lists one entry per CDR3 protein. The sample contains some 750,000 distinct CDR3 sequences, roughly two fifths of which appear only once. Points from the study as a whole: Between ophthalmopathy and stable hyperthyroidism, a 13-signature model drew a separation with 87.88% sensitivity and approximately 81% specificity.

The ends were cut back, 7 bases at V and 2 bases at J, with 15 bases in the middle. Germline V gene lookup returns CDR1 MNHNY and CDR2 SVGAGI (reference sequence). The CDR3 runs to 14 residues. The sequenced material came from peripheral blood. This clonotype originated in an adult man with Graves' ophthalmopathy. This sequence joins TRBV6-6 and TRBJ2-7; either TRBD1 or TRBD2 may supply D (5 bases each). The CDR3 is CASTPSGQTYEQYF. The CDR3 DNA follows: TGTGCCAGCACTCCGTCGGGGCAGACCTACGAGCAGTACTTC.